The 24 T cell receptor beta chains listed next were all sequenced from one sample in a study of identical twins. TCRdb processed the 5' RACE reads anew with MiXCR; each CDR3 protein has one entry. The data show about 890,000 distinct CDR3 sequences, 9% to 15% seen once. This same sample was also taken into another study, of yellow fever vaccine responses in identical twins.

The material sequenced was PBMCs. The receptors derive from a woman between 18 and 29 years old in good health.

This clonotype was picked up many times. For the CDR3, the DNA is TGCGCCAGCAGCGTAACAACTAGGAACACCGGGGAGCTGTTTTTT. Residues: CASSVTTRNTGELFF. This sequence joins TRBV4-1 and TRBJ2-2, with D possibly TRBD2 on 5 matching bases. The CDR3 is 15 residues long. CDR1 is MGHRA and CDR2 is YSYEKL in the germline V gene. Trimming took off 5 bases at V and 1 base at J, with 11 bases between the two ends.

CDR3 region: CASGTSDRVFYEQYF. CDR3 sequence (DNA): TGTGCTAGTGGCACCTCCGACAGGGTCTTCTACGAGCAGTACTTC. The chain carries TRBV12-5 and TRBJ2-7, with TRBD1 identical over 7 bases. V trimming: 6 bases; J trimming: 3 bases; junction bases outside the gene matches: 11. The CDR3 is made up of 15 amino acids. Germline V gene data show CDR1 as LGHNT and CDR2 as FRNRAP.

In its sample, this clonotype was seen a few times. This chain uses TRBV12-3 or TRBV12-4 with TRBJ2-7, with D maybe TRBD2 (5 bases). Trimming took 2 bases from V and 2 from J, leaving 7 bases between them. The CDR3 consists of 13 residues. The CDR3 sequence: CASSLPGTYEQYV. In DNA, the CDR3 is TGTGCCAGCAGTTTACCGGGAACCTACGAGCAGTACGTC.

The V gene is TRBV5-1, the J gene TRBJ2-1; D is ambiguous. Trimming shortened V by 0 bases and J by 0 bases, and 10 bases separated the two germline ends. Germline V lookup: CDR1 SGHRS, CDR2 YFSETQ. This CDR3 is 16 amino acids long. The DNA of the CDR3 is TGCGCCAGCAGCTTGGGAGCTTCGAGCTCCTACAATGAGCAGTTCTTC. Its translation is CASSLGASSSYNEQFF.

This clonotype was seen a handful of times. This sequence joins TRBV4-1 and TRBJ2-3, with D unclear. V was trimmed by 3 bases and J by 6 bases, leaving 7 bases between them. Germline CDR1 reads MGHRA; CDR2 reads YSYEKL. The CDR3 is 12 residues long. The CDR3 sequence is CASSHPQDTQYF. CDR3 nucleotides: TGCGCCAGCAGCCACCCCCAGGATACGCAGTATTTT.

The rearrangement links TRBV20-1 to TRBJ2-3, with D perhaps TRBD1 (5 bases). Germline V gives CDR1 DFQATT, CDR2 SNEGSKA (reference sequence). The CDR3 spans 11 residues. Trimming removed 6 bases from V and 6 bases from J, with 10 bases in between. CDR3: CSARKGDTQYF. DNA for the CDR3: TGCAGTGCGAGGAAGGGGGATACGCAGTATTTT.

A few counts support this clonotype. The chain links TRBV3-1 to TRBJ2-5; no firm D call. There are 15 residues in the CDR3. In germline, CDR1 is LGHDT, CDR2 YNNKEL (reference sequence). Between the trimmed V and J ends, which lost 3 bases and 3 bases, there was a span of 14 bases. The CDR3 is CASSHTPNREETQYF. The CDR3 nucleotides read TGTGCCAGCAGCCACACTCCAAACCGTGAAGAGACCCAGTACTTC.

This clonotype was seen repeatedly, ten times or more. The chain joins TRBV28 to TRBJ2-1; TRBD2 aligns across 8 bases. From germline, CDR1 is MDHEN and CDR2 SYDVKM. The CDR3 is 15 amino acids. V was clipped by 2 bases and J by 2 bases; unmatched bases: 2. The CDR3 loop is CASSLGTSTYNEQFF. The CDR3 nucleotides are TGTGCCAGCAGTTTAGGGACTAGTACCTACAATGAGCAGTTCTTC.

This clonotype was picked up a small number of times. The chain has TRBV6-2 or TRBV6-3 and TRBJ2-3; 13 bases map to TRBD2. CDR3 size: 16 residues. Germline loops: CDR1 MNHEY, CDR2 SVGEGT. Losses at the gene ends were 6 bases for V and 2 bases for J; bases not matched to a gene: 5. CDR3 bases: TGTGCCAGCAGACAGGGACTAGCGGGATACACAGATACGCAGTATTTT. Protein: CASRQGLAGYTDTQYF.

The chain employs TRBV10-3 and TRBJ2-7; 7 nucleotides line up with TRBD2. The CDR3 runs 14 residues. V shed 3 bases and J 5 bases; nucleotides not matched to a gene: 7. Germline V gene data show CDR1 as ENHRY and CDR2 as SYGVKD. CDR3 amino acids: CAISEGDYLDEQYF. CDR3 in DNA: TGTGCCATCAGTGAAGGGGACTATTTAGACGAGCAGTACTTC.

The J gene is TRBJ2-2, the V gene TRBV5-1; 8 nucleotides line up with TRBD1. Per the germline V gene, CDR1 is SGHRS and CDR2 is YFSETQ. The CDR3 is made up of 16 amino acids. The V and J ends lost 4 bases and 4 bases, in that order; junction bases with no gene match: 9. The CDR3 sequence: CASSPWGTGTTGELFF. CDR3 coding DNA: TGCGCCAGCAGCCCCTGGGGGACAGGTACCACCGGGGAGCTGTTTTTT.

In this sample, this clonotype turned up many times. The genes are TRBV5-6 and TRBJ2-1; D may match TRBD1 or TRBD2 (5 bases each). CDR3 size: 13 residues. V was clipped by 1 base and J by 14 bases, with 16 bases between them. Germline V gives CDR1 SGHDT, CDR2 YYEEEE. CDR3 residues: CASSLRTDGAEFF. The CDR3 nucleotides are TGTGCCAGCAGCTTGAGAACTGACGGGGCCGAGTTCTTC.

This clonotype was observed many times. V gene TRBV4-1 combines with J gene TRBJ2-1; 8 bases fit TRBD2. The J segment lost 7 bases and the V segment lost 3 bases, leaving 11 bases of the junction unmatched. The CDR3 length is 16 residues. Germline CDR1 reads MGHRA; CDR2 reads YSYEKL. The CDR3 reads CASSHTGGRLGNEQFF. The CDR3 nucleotides are TGCGCCAGCAGCCATACAGGCGGGAGGTTGGGGAATGAGCAGTTCTTC.

The table lists this clonotype with a few counts. The V and J genes are TRBV20-1 and TRBJ1-1; the D is unclear. CDR1 is DFQATT and CDR2 is SNEGSKA in the germline V gene (reference sequence). The CDR3 loop spans 13 amino acids. V dropped 0 bases and J dropped 3 bases, with 8 bases sitting between them. The CDR3 here is CSARDVTDTEAFF. CDR3 nucleotides: TGCAGTGCTAGAGATGTTACGGACACTGAAGCTTTCTTT.

This clonotype was seen repeatedly, ten times or more. This chain links TRBV12-3 or TRBV12-4 with TRBJ2-1; D perhaps matches TRBD1 (5 bases). This CDR3 region has 13 residues. Trimming removed 6 bases from V and 3 bases from J, with 9 bases in between. The chain's CDR3 is CASRTDSYNEQFF. In DNA form, the CDR3 reads TGTGCCAGCAGGACAGACAGCTACAATGAGCAGTTCTTC.

The chain carries TRBV6-5 and TRBJ1-6; 7 positions match TRBD1. The J segment lost 10 bases and the V segment lost 3 bases, leaving 12 bases of the junction unmatched. CDR3 size: 16 residues. Per the germline V gene, CDR1 is MNHEY and CDR2 is SVGAGI. In DNA, the CDR3 is TGTGCCAGCAGTTATTCAGGGGCAGGGGGTCGGTCACCCCTCCACTTT. Amino acid sequence: CASSYSGAGGRSPLHF.

Written as DNA, the CDR3 is TGTGCCAGCAGCAGACTAGCGGGGAGAGAGACCCAGTACTTC. Translated: CASSRLAGRETQYF. The chain carries TRBV28 and TRBJ2-5, with 11 bases lining up with TRBD2. The CDR3 runs 14 residues. From germline, CDR1 is MDHEN and CDR2 SYDVKM. The J segment lost 4 bases and the V segment lost 6 bases, leaving 4 bases of the junction unmatched.

This chain connects TRBV7-2 to TRBJ1-2; weak D call: TRBD1 (6 bases). V lost 3 bases and J lost 8, with 19 bases in between. The CDR3 runs to 15 residues. From germline, CDR1 is SGHTA and CDR2 FQGNSA. CDR3 sequence reads: CASSFQGSGGVGYTF. CDR3 in DNA: TGTGCCAGCAGCTTCCAGGGGAGTGGGGGAGTCGGCTACACCTTC.

This clonotype has a handful of counts. The chain carries TRBV20-1 and TRBJ2-5, with no clear D. CDR1 DFQATT and CDR2 SNEGSKA come from the germline V gene (reference sequence). The CDR3 length is 12 residues. Trimming pared 3 bases from V and 2 bases from J, leaving 7 bases between. CDR3 protein: CSASPQQETQYF. The CDR3 nucleotides are TGCAGTGCTAGCCCCCAGCAAGAGACCCAGTACTTC.

The J gene is TRBJ2-3, the V gene TRBV15; D is uncertain. Trimming removed 0 bases at V and 4 bases at J, with 17 bases between. The CDR3 length is 17 residues. Germline V gene sequence: CDR1 LNHNV, CDR2 YYDKDF (reference sequence). The CDR3, as DNA: TGTGCCACCAGCAGAGATGAAAGAGTCCCGGGTGCAGATACGCAGTATTTT. The encoded protein is CATSRDERVPGADTQYF.

J is TRBJ1-4 and V is TRBV12-3 or TRBV12-4, with D uncertain. This CDR3 region has 14 residues. V gave up 2 bases and J gave up 5 bases, with 9 bases separating them. CDR3 loop: CASSLWAVNEKLFF. In nucleotides, the CDR3 is TGTGCCAGCAGTTTATGGGCCGTAAATGAAAAACTGTTTTTT.

This clonotype came up a few times. The chain combines TRBV6-2 or TRBV6-3 with TRBJ2-3, with 8 nucleotides matching TRBD2. This CDR3 contains 16 residues. J gave up 6 bases and V 2 bases, and 10 bases lay outside the gene matches. Germline loops: CDR1 MNHEY, CDR2 SVGEGT. The CDR3 protein is CASSYDPGGGLDTQYF. The CDR3 nucleotides read TGTGCCAGCAGTTACGACCCCGGGGGGGGGCTGGATACGCAGTATTTT.

This clonotype was detected a few times. This sequence joins TRBV20-1 and TRBJ2-4, with D perhaps TRBD1 or TRBD2 (5 bases each). Germline CDR1 and CDR2: DFQATT and SNEGSKA (reference sequence). The CDR3 extends over 16 amino acids. Trimming removed 3 bases from V and 7 bases from J, with 22 bases in between. CDR3 nucleotides: TGCAGTGCTAGCCAACTCGGGGACGGGACCGAGAACATTCAGTACTTC. It specifies CSASQLGDGTENIQYF.

This rearrangement joins TRBV5-1 to TRBJ2-2; TRBD1 matches at 8 bases. Germline V gene sequence: CDR1 SGHRS, CDR2 YFSETQ. J was trimmed by 3 bases and V by 2 bases; bases with no gene match: 6. The CDR3 is 16 residues long. The CDR3 region is CASSFLGTGYTGELFF. The CDR3 DNA sequence: TGCGCCAGCAGCTTTTTAGGGACAGGTTACACCGGGGAGCTGTTTTTT.